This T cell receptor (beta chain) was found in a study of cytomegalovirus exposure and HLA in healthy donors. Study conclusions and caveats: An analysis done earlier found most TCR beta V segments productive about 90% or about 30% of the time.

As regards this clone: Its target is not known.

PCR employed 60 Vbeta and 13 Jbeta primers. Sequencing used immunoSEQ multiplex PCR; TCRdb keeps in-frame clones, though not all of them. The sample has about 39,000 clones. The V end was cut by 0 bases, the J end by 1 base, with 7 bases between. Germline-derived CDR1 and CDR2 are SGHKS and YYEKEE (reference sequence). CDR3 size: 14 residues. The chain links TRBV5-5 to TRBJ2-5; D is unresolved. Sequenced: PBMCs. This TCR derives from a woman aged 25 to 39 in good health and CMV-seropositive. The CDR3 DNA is TGTGCCAGCAGCTTGGAGCAGGCCCAAGAGACCCAGTACTTC. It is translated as CASSLEQAQETQYF.